The clone carrying this TCR beta chain has a handful of counts. Its antigen remains unidentified. The source of the sample is a study of cytomegalovirus exposure and HLA in healthy donors. Whole-study results and caveats: In a later analysis, TCR beta V- and J-gene trimming was associated with a missense DCLRE1C variant. The study assumed roughly uniform donor sequencing depth for presence/absence analyses. Likely technical artifact: a cluster of highly shared sequence variants.

PCR involved 60 Vbeta and 13 Jbeta primers. TCRdb's copy holds only in-frame clones and misses some; the assay was immunoSEQ multiplex PCR. The sample holds over 130,000 clones, approximately 80% seen once. Material: PBMCs. The TCR comes from a middle-aged woman in good health and CMV-seropositive.

The CDR3: CASSNGQDQPQHF. The CDR3 coding sequence is TGTGCCAGCAGCAACGGACAGGATCAGCCCCAGCATTTT. This chain uses TRBV5-4 with TRBJ1-5; 7 nucleotides agree with TRBD1. This CDR3 is built from 13 residues. From germline, CDR1 is SGHNT and CDR2 YYREEE (reference sequence). V was pared by 4 bases and J by 5 bases, with 3 bases of the junction left unmatched.